The 32 T cell receptor beta chains below were found in one sample sequenced in a study of shared clonotypes between healthy human individuals. Profiled with immunoSEQ multiplex PCR; TCRdb holds only in-frame clones, not every one. Seen here are approximately 980,000 clones, approximately 80% observed once, and the top ten hold approximately 1.5%. Input material: memory CD4+ T cells sorted from blood. The subset here: CD45RA-negative fraction. Every receptor here comes from a man between 18 and 35 years old in good health.

This sequence joins TRBV9 and TRBJ2-5; TRBD1 aligns across 11 bases. Unmatched junction bases numbered 9, after V lost 4 bases and J lost 4 bases. The CDR3 length is 16 residues. Germline V gene sequence: CDR1 SGDLS, CDR2 YYNGEE. CDR3 sequence reads: CASSFGTGGQAETQYF. The CDR3, as DNA: TGTGCCAGCAGCTTCGGGACAGGGGGACAGGCAGAGACCCAGTACTTC.

The chain links TRBV7-2 to TRBJ2-7; tentatively, D is TRBD2 (5 bases). Trimming shortened V by 1 base and J by 0 bases, and 10 bases separated the two germline ends. This CDR3 contains 15 residues. The germline gives CDR1 SGHTA, CDR2 FQGNSA. Here the CDR3 reads CASSLDGVSSYEQYF. The CDR3 DNA is TGTGCCAGCAGCTTAGACGGGGTATCCTCCTACGAGCAGTACTTC.

The rearrangement joins TRBV2 to TRBJ1-6, with D unclear. Germline assignment: CDR1 SNHLY and CDR2 FYNNEI. This CDR3 spans 14 amino acids. V lost 7 bases, J lost 2 bases, and 9 bases lay in between. The CDR3 bases are TGTGCCAGCAAAAGCACCGCCTATAATTCACCCCTCCACTTT. Amino acid sequence: CASKSTAYNSPLHF.

This clone was recorded a few times. The V call is TRBV27, the J call TRBJ1-6, with unresolved D. Germline V gene sequence: CDR1 MNHEY, CDR2 SMNVEV (reference sequence). Trimming shortened V by 5 bases and J by 0 bases, and 5 bases separated the two germline ends. This CDR3 is built from 14 residues. CDR3 sequence reads: CASSTSSYNSPLHF. The CDR3 nucleotides read TGTGCCAGCAGTACGAGCTCCTATAATTCACCCCTCCACTTT.

The chain links TRBV28 to TRBJ1-3, with 7 bases aligning to TRBD1. This CDR3 has 23 residues. V dropped 3 bases and J dropped 4; count of bases not matched to a gene: 30. Per the germline V gene, CDR1 is MDHEN and CDR2 is SYDVKM. CDR3 coding DNA: TGTGCCAGCAGTTTTTGGCACAGGGTGAACAGGGGAGCGCAGGCTTCGTTCGGAAACACCATATATTTT. It translates to CASSFWHRVNRGAQASFGNTIYF.

The genes are TRBV18 and TRBJ1-2; 10 bases fit TRBD1. Looked up from germline, CDR1 is KGHSH and CDR2 is LQKENI. The trim removed 7 bases at V and 10 bases at J, leaving 6 bases unmatched. CDR3 length: 12 residues. The CDR3 loop reads CASYGQGVDYTF. Here the CDR3 DNA reads TGTGCCAGCTACGGACAGGGGGTTGACTACACCTTC.

This chain links TRBV6-1 with TRBJ2-7; maybe TRBD1 (6 bases). CDR1 is MNHNS and CDR2 is SASEGT in the germline V gene. The CDR3 totals 15 residues. The V end was cut by 1 base, the J end by 7 bases, with 17 bases between. CDR3 amino acids: CASSEGTGQFREQYF. The DNA of the CDR3 is TGTGCCAGCAGTGAAGGAACAGGACAGTTTAGGGAGCAGTACTTC.

This clone appeared a few times. This chain connects TRBV6-5 to TRBJ2-3; D may be TRBD2 (6 bases). This CDR3 contains 14 residues. V lost 6 bases and J lost 1, with 11 bases in between. Germline-derived CDR1 and CDR2 are MNHEY and SVGAGI. DNA for the CDR3: TGTGCCAGCAGGCGGACTACCCGCACAGATACGCAGTATTTT. Translation: CASRRTTRTDTQYF.

The rearrangement uses TRBV6-6 and TRBJ2-5; 10 bases agree with TRBD2. The V and J ends lost 8 bases and 5 bases, in that order; junction bases with no gene match: 14. The CDR3 has 16 amino acids. CDR1 is MNHNY, CDR2 SVGAGI, per germline (reference sequence). CDR3 in DNA: TGTGCCAGCCGCCCGCCTAGCGGGAGAGGAGGGGAGACCCAGTACTTC. This codes for CASRPPSGRGGETQYF.

V and J are TRBV5-1 and TRBJ2-3; TRBD1 agrees at 7 bases. The CDR3 totals 14 residues. J was trimmed by 5 bases and V by 1 base; bases with no gene match: 4. Germline lookup yields CDR1 SGHRS and CDR2 YFSETQ. CDR3 sequence (DNA): TGCGCCAGCAGCTTGACAGGGGCCGGAGATACGCAGTATTTT. The encoded protein is CASSLTGAGDTQYF.

To note about this clone: This sample also contains other DNA sequences that code for the same CDR3. V usage is TRBV7-9 and J usage is TRBJ2-7; D remains unclear. The CDR3 runs 14 residues. The germline CDR1 and CDR2 sequences are SEHNR and FQNEAQ (reference sequence). Deletions cut 3 bases from V and 0 bases from J, with 9 bases between. This CDR3 reads CASSLPGSSYEQYF. CDR3 in DNA: TGTGCCAGCAGCTTGCCCGGAAGCTCCTACGAGCAGTACTTC.

The chain uses TRBV7-2 and TRBJ2-1; 7 nucleotides match TRBD2. The germline CDR1 and CDR2 sequences are SGHTA and FQGNSA. The CDR3 length is 16 residues. After removal of 5 bases from V and 5 bases from J, the junction contained 12 bases not matched to a gene. CDR3 DNA: TGTGCCAGCAGCCCCCGGGGCGGGAGAGGGCACAATGAGCAGTTCTTC. The encoded protein is CASSPRGGRGHNEQFF.

Notes on this clone: The same CDR3 arises from other DNA sequences in this sample as well. The chain couples TRBV20-1 to TRBJ1-1, with D unresolved. Germline-derived CDR1 and CDR2 are DFQATT and SNEGSKA (reference sequence). Trimming cost V 5 bases and J 3 bases, with 7 bases left between them. CDR3 length equals 11 residues. The CDR3 spells CSAARDTEAFF. The CDR3 DNA is TGCAGTGCTGCGAGGGACACTGAAGCTTTCTTT.

V gene TRBV5-4 combines with J gene TRBJ1-2; 7 bases are a match to TRBD1. J lost 4 bases, V lost 4 bases, and 19 bases had no gene match. From germline, CDR1 is SGHNT and CDR2 YYREEE (reference sequence). CDR3 length equals 18 residues. CDR3 protein: CASSPPLGGEFGSYGYTF. CDR3 DNA: TGTGCCAGCAGCCCGCCCTTAGGGGGCGAATTTGGTTCCTATGGCTACACCTTC.

This chain connects TRBV6-5 to TRBJ1-1, with D possibly TRBD1 on 5 matching bases. This CDR3 has 14 residues. Germline V gene data show CDR1 as MNHEY and CDR2 as SVGAGI. The germline V and J ends were trimmed by 8 bases and 3 bases, with 16 bases remaining between them. The CDR3 nucleotides are TGTGCCAGCTCTCGCGGAGTGGGGGACACTGAAGCTTTCTTT. Translated, it gives CASSRGVGDTEAFF.

The V call is TRBV6-5, the J call TRBJ2-1; D might be TRBD2 (6 bases). The CDR3 totals 12 residues. V was trimmed by 7 bases and J by 9 bases, leaving 13 bases between them. Germline CDR1 MNHEY, CDR2 SVGAGI. The CDR3 here is CASISIGGEQFF. The DNA of the CDR3 is TGTGCCAGCATCTCTATCGGGGGTGAGCAGTTCTTC.

This chain joins TRBV28 and TRBJ1-2; 9 positions match TRBD1. J was trimmed by 8 bases and V by 9 bases; bases with no gene match: 16. The CDR3 has 15 residues. The germline gives CDR1 MDHEN, CDR2 SYDVKM. CDR3 in DNA: TGTGCCAGTCAAGTTTACCAAAACAGGGGGCTAGGCTACACCTTC. The encoded protein is CASQVYQNRGLGYTF.

The rearrangement joins TRBV19 to TRBJ1-2; TRBD1 agrees at 7 bases. Germline CDR1 LNHDA, CDR2 SQIVND (reference sequence). Trimming removed 5 bases from V and 3 bases from J; junction bases left unmatched: 9. The CDR3 contains 15 residues. The DNA of the CDR3 is TGTGCCAGTAGTGGGCCAGGGGGTGTGCACTATGGCTACACCTTC. Translating gives CASSGPGGVHYGYTF.

The chain has TRBV28 and TRBJ1-1; unclear D gene. Germline assignment: CDR1 MDHEN and CDR2 SYDVKM. Trimming pared 7 bases from V and 0 bases from J, leaving 18 bases between. The CDR3 is 16 residues long. CDR3: CASTPRFPHLNTEAFF. The CDR3 bases are TGTGCCAGCACCCCCAGGTTCCCTCACTTGAACACTGAAGCTTTCTTT.

The V gene is TRBV18, the J gene TRBJ1-1; 8 bases map to TRBD1. J lost 4 bases, V lost 6 bases, and 7 bases had no gene match. The CDR3 consists of 14 residues. Germline V CDR1 and CDR2: KGHSH, LQKENI. For the CDR3, the DNA is TGTGCCAGCTCTGCTGTAACAGGGGGCACTGAAGCTTTCTTT. Its translation: CASSAVTGGTEAFF.

The chain recombines TRBV28 with TRBJ2-1, with D perhaps matching TRBD1 or TRBD2 (7 bases each). Looked up from germline, CDR1 is MDHEN and CDR2 is SYDVKM. CDR3 size: 15 residues. V was pared by 4 bases and J by 5 bases, with 15 bases between. CDR3 residues: CASSSGGGGNNEQFF. Here the CDR3 DNA reads TGTGCCAGCAGTTCAGGGGGAGGGGGAAACAATGAGCAGTTCTTC.

The V gene is TRBV7-2, the J gene TRBJ1-2, with D unresolved. Per germline, CDR1 SGHTA and CDR2 FQGNSA. The CDR3 contains 14 residues. The V and J ends lost 0 bases and 8 bases respectively, with 13 bases between them. This CDR3 reads CASSLALGSGGYTF. CDR3 DNA: TGTGCCAGCAGCTTAGCCCTGGGGTCGGGAGGCTACACCTTC.

The chain uses TRBV28 and TRBJ1-4; tentatively, D is TRBD1 (6 bases). There are 15 residues in the CDR3. The V and J ends lost 8 bases and 5 bases respectively, with 18 bases between them. Germline V lookup: CDR1 MDHEN, CDR2 SYDVKM. CDR3 nucleotides: TGTGCCAGCGCCTCTCAGGACAGCGCAAATGAAAAACTGTTTTTT. It codes for CASASQDSANEKLFF. Full variable domain (outside the CDR3, taken from reference TRBV28 and TRBJ1-4): DVKVTQSSRYLVKRTGEKVFLECVQDMDHENMFWYRQDPGLGLRLIYFSYDVKMKEKGDIPEGYSVSREKKERFSLILESASTNQTSMYLCASASQDSANEKLFFGSGTQLSVL.

As regards this clone: A single base is all that separates this from a far larger clone, so a read error is likely. Other DNA sequences within the sample encode an identical CDR3. This chain uses TRBV6-5 with TRBJ1-2, with TRBD1 as a possible D gene (5 bases). This CDR3 is 13 amino acids long. V lost 6 bases to trimming and J lost 4 bases, with 12 bases between them. From germline, CDR1 is MNHEY and CDR2 SVGAGI. CDR3 coding DNA: TGTGCCAGCAGCCCGGGACGGGGCTATGGCTACACCTTC. Translating it yields CASSPGRGYGYTF.

The chain employs TRBV14 and TRBJ1-2; TRBD1 matches 7 bases. The CDR3 covers 15 residues. V was clipped by 2 bases and J by 4 bases; unmatched bases: 7. Germline values: CDR1 SGHDN, CDR2 FVKESK. The CDR3 region is CASSQSGQGGYGYTF. CDR3 nucleotide sequence: TGTGCCAGCAGCCAAAGCGGCCAGGGGGGCTATGGCTACACCTTC. The whole variable domain, filled in from reference TRBV14 and TRBJ1-2, reads EAGVTQFPSHSVIEKGQTVTLRCDPISGHDNLYWYRRVMGKEIKFLLHFVKESKQDESGMPNNRFLAERTGGTYSTLKVQPAELEDSGVYFCASSQSGQGGYGYTFGSGTRLTVV.

This chain connects TRBV5-1 to TRBJ2-3, with unresolved D. V lost 4 bases and J 0 bases, leaving 15 bases between the germline ends. Germline V lookup: CDR1 SGHRS, CDR2 YFSETQ. This CDR3 region has 16 residues. CDR3 in DNA: TGCGCCAGCAGCCCCCTAGTTAGGGCGAGCACAGATACGCAGTATTTT. Translation: CASSPLVRASTDTQYF.

This clone was found a few times. The V gene is TRBV7-3, the J gene TRBJ2-1, with 9 bases lining up with TRBD1. Looked up from germline, CDR1 is SGHTA and CDR2 is FQGTGA. V trimming: 6 bases; J trimming: 12 bases; junction bases outside the gene matches: 15. The CDR3 extends over 15 amino acids. In nucleotides, the CDR3 is TGTGCCAGCAGTTTAGGGACAGGGCCCCTCTCAAGGCAGTTCTTC. Amino acid sequence: CASSLGTGPLSRQFF.

The chain links TRBV10-2 to TRBJ2-5; TRBD2 might be the D (8 bases). V lost 2 bases, J lost 7 bases, and 17 bases lay in between. CDR1 and CDR2 from the germline V gene are WSHSY and SAAADI. The CDR3 length is 15 residues. This CDR3 is CASSEADRAGGTQYF. The CDR3 DNA reads as TGCGCCAGCAGTGAGGCTGACAGGGCGGGGGGGACCCAGTACTTC.

This chain joins TRBV10-2 and TRBJ1-2; no firm D call. Germline V gene sequence: CDR1 WSHSY, CDR2 SAAADI. V lost 7 bases and J 0 bases, leaving 15 bases between the germline ends. CDR3 size: 15 residues. In DNA, the CDR3 is TGCGCCAGCAAATTAGGGCCAGCAGCTAACTATGGCTACACCTTC. It encodes CASKLGPAANYGYTF.

This clone was detected only a few times. The V and J genes are TRBV30 and TRBJ1-5; D is uncertain. This CDR3 is built from 15 residues. Germline CDR1 GTSNPN, CDR2 SVGIG (reference sequence). The V and J ends lost 2 bases and 2 bases respectively, with 13 bases between them. The CDR3 is CAWSPDQRGNQPQHF. In DNA, the CDR3 is TGTGCCTGGAGTCCCGACCAGAGGGGCAATCAGCCCCAGCATTTT.

The V gene is TRBV7-9, the J gene TRBJ1-1, with D possibly being TRBD1 (5 bases). The CDR3 is 15 amino acids. Trimming left V 3 bases short and J 2 bases short, with 13 bases between. Germline V gives CDR1 SEHNR, CDR2 FQNEAQ (reference sequence). The CDR3 region is CASSFDGTFNTEAFF. CDR3 nucleotides: TGTGCCAGCAGCTTTGATGGGACCTTTAACACTGAAGCTTTCTTT.

The chain joins TRBV5-1 to TRBJ2-7, with 11 positions matching TRBD2. The ends lost 4 bases at V and 4 bases at J; junction bases unmatched: 13. CDR3 length equals 17 residues. Looked up from germline, CDR1 is SGHRS and CDR2 is YFSETQ. CDR3 sequence: CASSVPGLADPPYEQYF. As DNA, the CDR3 is TGCGCCAGCAGCGTGCCGGGACTAGCGGACCCTCCGTACGAGCAGTACTTC.